This T cell receptor beta chain came from a study of T cell repertoires in cytomegalovirus infection. The length of the CDR3 is 15 residues. V lost 0 bases to trimming and J lost 9 bases, with 15 bases between them. TCRdb independently ran MiXCR on the reads; one entry per CDR3 protein. The sample holds about 310,000 distinct CDR3 sequences, roughly a tenth seen once. This clonotype showed up many times. The sequencing input was PBMCs. The chain links TRBV12-3 or TRBV12-4 to TRBJ2-1; possible D gene TRBD1, 5 bases. The TCR sequence derives from a human donor in good health (CMV status not recorded). Some clones in this sample may be carry-over from other donors' samples. The CDR3 coding sequence is TGTGCCAGCAGTTTAGCTACCGTAGGGGCTACTGAGCAGTTCTTC. It yields the protein CASSLATVGATEQFF.